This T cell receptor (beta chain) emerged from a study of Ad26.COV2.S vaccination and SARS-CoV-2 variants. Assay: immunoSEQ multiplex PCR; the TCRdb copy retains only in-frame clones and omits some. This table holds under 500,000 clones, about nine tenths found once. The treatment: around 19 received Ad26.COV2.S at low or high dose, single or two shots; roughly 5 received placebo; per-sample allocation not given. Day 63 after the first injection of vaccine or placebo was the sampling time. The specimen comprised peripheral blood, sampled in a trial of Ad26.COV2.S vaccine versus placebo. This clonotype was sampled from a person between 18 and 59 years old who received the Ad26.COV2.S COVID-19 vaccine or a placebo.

The CDR3, as DNA: TGTGCCAGCAGGGTGACAGGGGCTTCCTACAATGAGCAGTTCTTC. Its protein product is CASRVTGASYNEQFF. The chain combines TRBV27 with TRBJ2-1, with 8 bases aligning to TRBD1. The CDR3 runs to 15 residues. Trimming took 6 bases from V and 1 from J; bases not matched to a gene: 5. CDR1 is MNHEY, CDR2 SMNVEV, per germline (reference sequence).